Given below is one T cell receptor (beta chain) in context. The data are from a study of blood T cell repertoires in COVID-19. Study in general: Samples taken during acute and convalescent COVID-19 were collected in the United States, Italy and Spain. The cDNA or gDNA used as material had been derived from T cells, B-cell-depleted T cells, or PBMCs.

Trimming cost V 4 bases and J 1 base; bases outside gene matches: 1. The CDR3 has 14 amino acids. Germline V CDR1 and CDR2: SNHLY, FYNNEI. Study processing details: Estimated nucleated cell counts came from reference gene primer amplification. Clones were sequenced by immunoSEQ multiplex PCR, and TCRdb holds only the in-frame ones, with some missing. V, J and clone size derive from that table, while D and trimming were established from the DNA sequence. The data hold around 290,000 clones, with 90% to 95% observed a single time. The chain recombines TRBV2 with TRBJ2-7; 10 bases match TRBD1. This TCR was sampled from a woman under 40 with COVID-19, enrolled during active disease. Sequenced sample: peripheral blood. The CDR3 DNA follows: TGTGCCAGCAGTGTGGACAGGGGGTCCTACGAGCAGTACTTC. This gives the protein CASSVDRGSYEQYF.